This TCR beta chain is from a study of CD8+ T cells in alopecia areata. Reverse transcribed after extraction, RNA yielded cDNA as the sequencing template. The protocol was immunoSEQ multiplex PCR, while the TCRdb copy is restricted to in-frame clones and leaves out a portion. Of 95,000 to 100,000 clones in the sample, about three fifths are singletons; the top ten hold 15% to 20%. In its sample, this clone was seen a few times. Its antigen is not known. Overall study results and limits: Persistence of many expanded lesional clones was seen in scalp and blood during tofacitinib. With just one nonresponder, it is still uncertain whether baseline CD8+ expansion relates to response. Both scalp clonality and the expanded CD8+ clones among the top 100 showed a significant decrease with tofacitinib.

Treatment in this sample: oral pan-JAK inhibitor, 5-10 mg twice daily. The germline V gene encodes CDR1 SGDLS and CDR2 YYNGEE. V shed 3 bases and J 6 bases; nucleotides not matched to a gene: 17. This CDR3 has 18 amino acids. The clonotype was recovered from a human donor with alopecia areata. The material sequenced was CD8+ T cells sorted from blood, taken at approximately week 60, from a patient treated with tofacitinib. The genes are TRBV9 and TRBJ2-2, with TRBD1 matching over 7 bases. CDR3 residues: CASSGSLRTGSNAGELFF. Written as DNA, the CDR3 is TGTGCCAGCAGCGGGAGCCTTCGGACAGGAAGTAACGCCGGGGAGCTGTTTTTT.